The 21 T cell receptor beta chains listed next were all sequenced from one sample in a study. TCRdb re-called the RT-PCR reads with MiXCR, one entry per CDR3 protein. This table holds about 680,000 distinct CDR3 sequences, approximately 15% found once. The sequencing input was memory CD4+ T cells from blood. The receptors derive from a female donor in good health, serving as a healthy control.

The rearrangement uses TRBV6-1 and TRBJ2-2; D possibly corresponds to TRBD2 (5 bases). This CDR3 contains 14 residues. CDR1 MNHNS and CDR2 SASEGT come from the germline V gene. V gave up 10 bases and J gave up 1 base, with 13 bases separating them. The CDR3 loop is CAIGGYVNTGELFF. CDR3 sequence (DNA): TGTGCCATAGGAGGTTATGTGAACACCGGGGAGCTGTTTTTT.

This clonotype was counted between two and nine times. The J gene is TRBJ1-2, the V gene TRBV5-4; the match to TRBD1 covers 8 bases. V was clipped by 6 bases and J by 1 base; unmatched bases: 5. The CDR3 is 14 residues long. Germline-derived CDR1 and CDR2 are SGHNT and YYREEE (reference sequence). The CDR3 DNA follows: TGTGCCAGCACCGGGACAGGCAATAACTATGGCTACACCTTC. Encoded protein: CASTGTGNNYGYTF.

This clonotype came up a few times. The V gene is TRBV3-1, the J gene TRBJ2-1; D is tentatively TRBD1 or TRBD2 (5 bases each). Per the germline V gene, CDR1 is LGHDT and CDR2 is YNNKEL (reference sequence). The CDR3 loop spans 16 amino acids. Trimming pared 4 bases from V and 3 bases from J, leaving 16 bases between. The CDR3 DNA sequence: TGTGCCAGCAGCCGCAGTGGGACCGGACTCTACAATGAGCAGTTCTTC. Amino acid sequence: CASSRSGTGLYNEQFF.

This chain links TRBV7-2 with TRBJ2-2; 15 nucleotides agree with TRBD2. CDR3 length: 16 residues. Germline V gene lookup returns CDR1 SGHTA and CDR2 FQGNSA. J gave up 9 bases and V 5 bases, and 7 bases lay outside the gene matches. The CDR3 DNA sequence: TGTGCCAGCAGCCTTGAGGGGACTAGCGGGAGGAGGGAGCTGTTTTTT. This encodes CASSLEGTSGRRELFF.

This clonotype was detected a few times. The chain joins TRBV11-1 to TRBJ2-1; 9 bases map to TRBD2. The CDR3 contains 16 residues. With V trimmed by 5 bases and J by 2 bases, 7 bases remained unmatched. In germline, CDR1 is SGHAT, CDR2 FQDESV (reference sequence). CDR3 sequence: CASSPQSGRTYNEQFF. CDR3 nucleotides: TGTGCCAGCAGCCCCCAGAGCGGGAGGACCTACAATGAGCAGTTCTTC.

This clonotype was counted a few times. As DNA, the CDR3 is TGCAGTGCTCAGTACGAGGAGACCCAGTACTTC. The encoded protein is CSAQYEETQYF. The rearrangement links TRBV20-1 to TRBJ2-5, with D unresolved. CDR3 size: 11 residues. Germline CDR1 and CDR2: DFQATT and SNEGSKA (reference sequence). Trimming shortened V by 5 bases and J by 5 bases, and 9 bases separated the two germline ends.

The chain carries TRBV5-6 and TRBJ2-5, with 8 positions matching TRBD2. V was pared by 5 bases and J by 3 bases, with 6 bases of the junction left unmatched. CDR1 and CDR2 from the germline V gene are SGHDT and YYEEEE. The CDR3 spans 14 residues. CDR3: CASSREGYEETQYF. The CDR3 bases are TGTGCCAGCAGTCGGGAGGGTTACGAAGAGACCCAGTACTTC. Full variable domain (missing parts from reference TRBV5-6 and TRBJ2-5): DAGVTQSPTHLIKTRGQQVTLRCSPKSGHDTVSWYQQALGQGPQFIFQYYEEEERQRGNFPDRFSGHQFPNYSSELNVNALLLGDSALYLCASSREGYEETQYFGPGTRLLVL.

There are many counts of this clonotype. The chain employs TRBV20-1 and TRBJ1-4; D perhaps matches TRBD1 (5 bases). Looked up from germline, CDR1 is DFQATT and CDR2 is SNEGSKA (reference sequence). The V end lost 3 bases, the J end lost 6 bases, and 14 bases lay between the germline ends. CDR3 length: 14 amino acids. The CDR3 DNA sequence: TGCAGTGCTAGTTTGGGGGGGTACGATGAAAAACTGTTTTTT. It codes for CSASLGGYDEKLFF.

The chain carries TRBV6-6 and TRBJ2-5, with 8 nucleotides matching TRBD2. Germline V gene data show CDR1 as MNHNY and CDR2 as SVGAGI (reference sequence). This CDR3 has 13 residues. The V gene end was trimmed by 5 bases and the J gene end by 1 base; junction bases not matched to a gene: 0. The CDR3 DNA reads TGTGCCAGCAGTGGACTAGCCCAAGAGACCCAGTACTTC. Translated, it gives CASSGLAQETQYF.

This clonotype has a handful of counts. The rearrangement links TRBV12-3 or TRBV12-4 to TRBJ1-1; TRBD1 is a possible D gene (6 bases). The V end lost 7 bases, the J end lost 6 bases, and 24 bases lay between the germline ends. The CDR3 is 16 amino acids. The CDR3 DNA follows: TGTGCCAGCATCCTCTTGGCAGGGGCCTTTGGTCCTGAAGCTTTCTTT. Translating it yields CASILLAGAFGPEAFF.

This clonotype was counted at least ten times. The V call is TRBV6-5, the J call TRBJ2-3; 7 nucleotides line up with TRBD2. CDR3 length: 14 residues. The trim removed 6 bases at V and 4 bases at J, leaving 7 bases unmatched. The germline V gene has CDR1 MNHEY and CDR2 SVGAGI. The CDR3 bases are TGTGCCAGCAGCCTCCGGCTAGCGGCAGATACGCAGTATTTT. Amino acids: CASSLRLAADTQYF.

This sequence joins TRBV6-2 or TRBV6-3 and TRBJ2-7; TRBD1 might be the D (6 bases). This CDR3 region has 17 residues. Germline V gene data show CDR1 as MNHEY and CDR2 as SVGEGT. The V gene lost 0 bases and the J gene lost 3 bases, with 18 bases spanning the gap. CDR3 DNA: TGTGCCAGCAGTTACTCGGGGCGGGCAGGGGATTTCTACGAGCAGTACTTC. Translation gives CASSYSGRAGDFYEQYF.

The table lists this clonotype with a few counts. The V call is TRBV14, the J call TRBJ2-1; possible D gene TRBD2, 6 bases. V was shortened by 0 bases and J by 6 bases, with 21 bases between the two germline ends. The CDR3 totals 18 residues. Per germline, CDR1 SGHDN and CDR2 FVKESK. CDR3 in DNA: TGTGCCAGCAGCCAAGAATTCGCATTGGAGGGGATATTCAATGAGCAGTTCTTC. It codes for CASSQEFALEGIFNEQFF. The whole variable domain, remainder taken from reference TRBV14 and TRBJ2-1, is EAGVTQFPSHSVIEKGQTVTLRCDPISGHDNLYWYRRVMGKEIKFLLHFVKESKQDESGMPNNRFLAERTGGTYSTLKVQPAELEDSGVYFCASSQEFALEGIFNEQFFGPGTRLTVL.

This chain joins TRBV24-1 and TRBJ2-7; D uncertain. V lost 2 bases and J lost 6, with 13 bases in between. The V gene's germline CDR1 is KGHDR and CDR2 SFDVKD. This CDR3 spans 14 amino acids. The CDR3 region has the DNA TGTGCCACCAGTGATTCGTGGCAGTCCAGCGAGCAGTACTTC. The encoded protein is CATSDSWQSSEQYF.

This clonotype has at least ten counts. The chain is built from TRBV29-1 and TRBJ1-2, with D possibly matching TRBD1 (5 bases). The germline CDR1 and CDR2 sequences are SQVTM and ANQGSEA. The CDR3 covers 11 residues. V lost 4 bases, J lost 5 bases, and 8 bases lay in between. CDR3 coding DNA: TGCAGCGTTGGGGGGGGGTATGGCTACACCTTC. Translation gives CSVGGGYGYTF.

This clonotype has ten or more counts. This CDR3 is CASSYRVNQPQHF. CDR3 coding DNA: TGTGCCAGCAGTTACAGGGTTAATCAGCCCCAGCATTTT. The rearrangement links TRBV6-2 or TRBV6-3 to TRBJ1-5; no firm D call. V dropped 2 bases and J dropped 4 bases, with 6 bases sitting between them. CDR1 and CDR2 (germline): MNHEY, SVGEGT. This CDR3 is 13 amino acids long.

The chain uses TRBV30 and TRBJ1-1; 7 nucleotides align to TRBD1. Trimming took 0 bases from V and 10 from J; bases not matched to a gene: 2. This CDR3 has 11 residues. CDR1 and CDR2 from the germline V gene are GTSNPN and SVGIG (reference sequence). CDR3 coding DNA: TGTGCCTGGAGTGTACAGGGGATAGCTTTCTTT. Its translation: CAWSVQGIAFF.

In its sample, this clonotype was seen many times. This sequence joins TRBV6-4 and TRBJ2-1; 9 positions agree with TRBD1. This CDR3 is built from 14 residues. The ends lost 5 bases at V and 6 bases at J; junction bases unmatched: 5. CDR1 and CDR2 from the germline V gene are MRHNA and SNTAGT. CDR3: CASSRDRVANEQFF. The CDR3 coding sequence is TGTGCCAGCAGTCGGGACAGGGTAGCCAATGAGCAGTTCTTC.

This clonotype was seen only a few times. The rearrangement links TRBV6-2 or TRBV6-3 to TRBJ1-1; the match to TRBD1 covers 10 bases. Losses at the gene ends were 6 bases for V and 1 base for J; bases not matched to a gene: 5. Germline lookup yields CDR1 MNHEY and CDR2 SVGEGT. The CDR3 totals 15 residues. CDR3 DNA: TGTGCCAGCAGGCCGGGGGACAGGGGGAACACTGAAGCTTTCTTT. Its translation is CASRPGDRGNTEAFF.

This clonotype was seen a handful of times. The CDR3 bases are TGTGCCAGCAGTCCCGGAGAACACCCGAATGAGCAGTTCTTC. This encodes CASSPGEHPNEQFF. The genes are TRBV6-2 or TRBV6-3 and TRBJ2-1, with D unclear. The germline V gene has CDR1 MNHEY and CDR2 SVGEGT. The V and J ends lost 5 bases and 7 bases respectively, with 15 bases between them. The CDR3 length is 14 residues.

This clonotype was observed a handful of times. The chain uses TRBV28 and TRBJ2-7; TRBD2 matches 11 bases. Germline-derived CDR1 and CDR2 are MDHEN and SYDVKM. The CDR3 extends over 13 amino acids. With V trimmed by 6 bases and J by 7 bases, 5 bases remained unmatched. The CDR3 DNA follows: TGTGCCAGCAGGGCTAGCGGGAGGATAGAGCAGTACTTC. Amino acid sequence: CASRASGRIEQYF.